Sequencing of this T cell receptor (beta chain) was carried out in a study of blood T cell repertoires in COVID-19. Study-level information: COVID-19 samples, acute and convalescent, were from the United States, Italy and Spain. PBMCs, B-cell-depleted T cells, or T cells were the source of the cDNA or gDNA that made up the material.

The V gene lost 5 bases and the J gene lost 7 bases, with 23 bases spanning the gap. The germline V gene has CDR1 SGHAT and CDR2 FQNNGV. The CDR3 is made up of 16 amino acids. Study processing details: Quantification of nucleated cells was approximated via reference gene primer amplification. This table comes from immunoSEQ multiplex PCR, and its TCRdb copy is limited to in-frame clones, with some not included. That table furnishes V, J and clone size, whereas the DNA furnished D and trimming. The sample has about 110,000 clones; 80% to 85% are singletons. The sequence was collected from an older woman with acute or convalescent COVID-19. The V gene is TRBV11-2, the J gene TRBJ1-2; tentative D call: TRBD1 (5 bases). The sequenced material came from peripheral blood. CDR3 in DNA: TGTGCCAGCAGCCACACCCCGGCAGGGAAGGTTTTTGGCTACACCTTC. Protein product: CASSHTPAGKVFGYTF.